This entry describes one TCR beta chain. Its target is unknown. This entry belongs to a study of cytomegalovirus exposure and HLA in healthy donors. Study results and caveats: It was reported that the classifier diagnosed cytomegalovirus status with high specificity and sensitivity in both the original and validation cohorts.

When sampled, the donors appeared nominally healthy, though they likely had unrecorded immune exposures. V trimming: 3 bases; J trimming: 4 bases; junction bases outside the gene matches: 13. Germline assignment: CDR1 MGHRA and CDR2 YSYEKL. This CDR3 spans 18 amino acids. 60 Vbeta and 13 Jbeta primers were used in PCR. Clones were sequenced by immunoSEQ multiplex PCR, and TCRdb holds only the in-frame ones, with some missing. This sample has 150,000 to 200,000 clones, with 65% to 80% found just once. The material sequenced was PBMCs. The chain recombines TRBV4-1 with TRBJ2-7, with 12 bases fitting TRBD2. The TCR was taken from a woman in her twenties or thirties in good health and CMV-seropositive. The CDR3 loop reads CASSQASGGALGSYEQYF. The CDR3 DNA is TGCGCCAGCAGCCAGGCTAGCGGGGGGGCCTTGGGGTCATACGAGCAGTACTTC.